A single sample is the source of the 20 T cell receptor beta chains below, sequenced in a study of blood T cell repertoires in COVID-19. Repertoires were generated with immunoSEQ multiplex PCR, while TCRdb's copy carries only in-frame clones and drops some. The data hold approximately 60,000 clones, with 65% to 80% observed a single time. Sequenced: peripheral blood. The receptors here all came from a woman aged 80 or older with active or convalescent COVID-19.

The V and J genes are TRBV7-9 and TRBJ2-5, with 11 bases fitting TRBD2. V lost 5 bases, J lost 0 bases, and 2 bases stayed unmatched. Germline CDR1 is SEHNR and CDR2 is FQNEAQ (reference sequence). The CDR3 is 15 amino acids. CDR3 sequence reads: CASSQGLADQETQYF. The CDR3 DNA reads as TGTGCCAGCAGCCAGGGACTAGCGGACCAAGAGACCCAGTACTTC.

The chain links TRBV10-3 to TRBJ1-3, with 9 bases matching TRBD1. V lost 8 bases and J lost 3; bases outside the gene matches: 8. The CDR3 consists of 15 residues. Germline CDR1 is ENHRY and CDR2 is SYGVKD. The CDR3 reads CAIGQGPGGGNTIYF. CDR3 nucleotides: TGTGCCATCGGACAGGGGCCGGGGGGTGGAAACACCATATATTTT.

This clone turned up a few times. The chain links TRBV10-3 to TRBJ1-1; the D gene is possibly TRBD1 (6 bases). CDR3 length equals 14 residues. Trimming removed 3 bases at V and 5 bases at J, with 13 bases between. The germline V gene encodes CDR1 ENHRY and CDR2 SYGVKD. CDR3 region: CAISDPRGGTEAFF. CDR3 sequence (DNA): TGTGCCATCAGTGATCCCAGGGGTGGGACTGAAGCTTTCTTT.

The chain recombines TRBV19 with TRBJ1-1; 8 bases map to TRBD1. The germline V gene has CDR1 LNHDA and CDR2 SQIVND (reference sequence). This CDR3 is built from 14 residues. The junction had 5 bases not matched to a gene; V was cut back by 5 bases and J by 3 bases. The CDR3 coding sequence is TGTGCCAGTAGTTTCAAGACAGGGGACACTGAAGCTTTCTTT. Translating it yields CASSFKTGDTEAFF.

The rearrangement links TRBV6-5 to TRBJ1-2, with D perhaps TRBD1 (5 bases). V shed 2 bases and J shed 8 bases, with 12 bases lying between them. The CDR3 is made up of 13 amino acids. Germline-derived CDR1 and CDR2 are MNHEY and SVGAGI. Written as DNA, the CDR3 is TGTGCCAGCAGTTACGGGGGGGACCAGGGCTACACCTTC. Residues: CASSYGGDQGYTF.

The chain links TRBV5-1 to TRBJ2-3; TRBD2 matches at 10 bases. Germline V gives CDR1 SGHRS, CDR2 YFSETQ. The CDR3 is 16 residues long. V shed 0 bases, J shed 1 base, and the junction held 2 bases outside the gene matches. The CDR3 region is CASSLASGGGTDTQYF. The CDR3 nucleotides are TGCGCCAGCAGCTTGGCTAGCGGGGGAGGCACAGATACGCAGTATTTT.

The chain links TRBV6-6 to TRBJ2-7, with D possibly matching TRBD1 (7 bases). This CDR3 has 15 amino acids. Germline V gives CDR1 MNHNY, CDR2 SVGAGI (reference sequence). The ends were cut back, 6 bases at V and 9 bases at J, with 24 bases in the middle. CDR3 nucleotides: TGTGCCAGCAGCTACGCTGAGGAGGGGGCAGGCGGGCAGTACTTC. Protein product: CASSYAEEGAGGQYF.

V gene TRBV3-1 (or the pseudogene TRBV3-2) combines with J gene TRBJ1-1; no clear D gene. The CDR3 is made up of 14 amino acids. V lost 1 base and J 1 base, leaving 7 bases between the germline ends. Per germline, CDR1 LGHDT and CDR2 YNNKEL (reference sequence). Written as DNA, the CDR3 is TGTGCCAGCAGCCAAGGTTGGCAGAACACTGAAGCTTTCTTT. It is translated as CASSQGWQNTEAFF.

Written as DNA, the CDR3 is TGTGCCAGTAGTATCACAGGGAAAGGTAACATTCAGTACTTC. Translating it yields CASSITGKGNIQYF. This chain uses TRBV19 with TRBJ2-4; TRBD1 might be the D (6 bases). CDR1 LNHDA and CDR2 SQIVND come from the germline V gene (reference sequence). The germline V and J ends were trimmed by 3 bases and 7 bases, with 13 bases remaining between them. CDR3 length: 14 amino acids.

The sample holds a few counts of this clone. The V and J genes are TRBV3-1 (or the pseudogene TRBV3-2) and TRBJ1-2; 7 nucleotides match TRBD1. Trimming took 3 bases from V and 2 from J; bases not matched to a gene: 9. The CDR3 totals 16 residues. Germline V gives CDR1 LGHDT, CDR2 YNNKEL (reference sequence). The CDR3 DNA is TGTGCCAGCAGCCACTCAGACAGGGTTGGGAACTATGGCTACACCTTC. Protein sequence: CASSHSDRVGNYGYTF.

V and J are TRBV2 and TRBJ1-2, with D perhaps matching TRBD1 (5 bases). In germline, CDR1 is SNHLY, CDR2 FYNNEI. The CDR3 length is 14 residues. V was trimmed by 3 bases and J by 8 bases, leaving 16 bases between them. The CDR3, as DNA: TGTGCCAGCAGTGATGGCAGGGCGACGGGCGGCTACACCTTC. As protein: CASSDGRATGGYTF. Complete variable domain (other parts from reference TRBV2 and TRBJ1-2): EPEVTQTPSHQVTQMGQEVILRCVPISNHLYFYWYRQILGQKVEFLVSFYNNEISEKSEIFDDQFSVERPDGSNFTLKIRSTKLEDSAMYFCASSDGRATGGYTFGSGTRLTVV.

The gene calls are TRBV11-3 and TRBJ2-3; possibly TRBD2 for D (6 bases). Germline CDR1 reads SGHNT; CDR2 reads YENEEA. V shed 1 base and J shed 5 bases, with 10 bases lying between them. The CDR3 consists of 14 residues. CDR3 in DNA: TGTGCCAGCAGCTTAGCGCGGGGAGTAGATACGCAGTATTTT. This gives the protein CASSLARGVDTQYF.

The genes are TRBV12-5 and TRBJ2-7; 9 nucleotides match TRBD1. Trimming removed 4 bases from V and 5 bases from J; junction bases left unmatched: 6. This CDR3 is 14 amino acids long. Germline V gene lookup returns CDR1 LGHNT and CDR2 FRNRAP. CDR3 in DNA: TGTGCTAGTGGTTCCGGGACAGGGCTCGACGAGCAGTACTTC. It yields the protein CASGSGTGLDEQYF.

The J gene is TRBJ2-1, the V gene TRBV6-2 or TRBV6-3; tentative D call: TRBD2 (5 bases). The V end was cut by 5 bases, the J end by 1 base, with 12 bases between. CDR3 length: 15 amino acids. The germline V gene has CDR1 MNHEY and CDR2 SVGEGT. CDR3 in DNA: TGTGCCAGCAGTCAAGCGGCCCCTTCCTACAATGAGCAGTTCTTC. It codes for CASSQAAPSYNEQFF.

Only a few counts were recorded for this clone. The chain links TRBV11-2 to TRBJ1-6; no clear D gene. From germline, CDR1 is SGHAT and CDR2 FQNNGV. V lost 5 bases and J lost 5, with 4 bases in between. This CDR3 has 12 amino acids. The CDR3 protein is CASSADNSPLHF. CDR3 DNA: TGTGCCAGCAGCGCGGATAATTCACCCCTCCACTTT.

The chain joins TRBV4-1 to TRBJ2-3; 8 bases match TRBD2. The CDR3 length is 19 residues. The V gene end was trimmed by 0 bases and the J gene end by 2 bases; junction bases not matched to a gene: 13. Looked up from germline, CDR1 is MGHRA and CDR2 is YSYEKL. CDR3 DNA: TGCGCCAGCAGCCAAGAAAGAGGGCGAGCGGGGGACAACACAGATACGCAGTATTTT. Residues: CASSQERGRAGDNTDTQYF.

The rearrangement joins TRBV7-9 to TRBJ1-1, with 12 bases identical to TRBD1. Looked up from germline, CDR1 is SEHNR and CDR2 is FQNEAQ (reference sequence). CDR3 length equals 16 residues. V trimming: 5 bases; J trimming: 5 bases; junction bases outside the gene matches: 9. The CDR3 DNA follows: TGTGCCAGCAGCGGGACAGGGGGCGCGGGTGGGACTGAAGCTTTCTTT. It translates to CASSGTGGAGGTEAFF. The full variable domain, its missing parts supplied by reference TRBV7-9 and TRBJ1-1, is DTGVSQNPRHKITKRGQNVTFRCDPISEHNRLYWYRQTLGQGPEFLTYFQNEAQLEKSRLLSDRFSAERPKGSFSTLEIQRTEQGDSAMYLCASSGTGGAGGTEAFFGQGTRLTVV.

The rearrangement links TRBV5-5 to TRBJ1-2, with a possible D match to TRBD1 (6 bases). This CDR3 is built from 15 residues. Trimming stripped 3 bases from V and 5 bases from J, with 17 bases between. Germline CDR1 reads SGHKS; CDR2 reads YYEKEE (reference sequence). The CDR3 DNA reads TGTGCCAGCAGCTCCGCCCCAGGGGCTGGATATGGCTACACCTTC. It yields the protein CASSSAPGAGYGYTF.

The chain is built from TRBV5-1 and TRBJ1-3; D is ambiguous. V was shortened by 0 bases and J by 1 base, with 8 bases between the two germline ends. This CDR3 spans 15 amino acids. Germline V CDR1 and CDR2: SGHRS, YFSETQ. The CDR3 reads CASSLGAQSGNTIYF. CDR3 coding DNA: TGCGCCAGCAGCTTGGGGGCACAGTCTGGAAACACCATATATTTT.

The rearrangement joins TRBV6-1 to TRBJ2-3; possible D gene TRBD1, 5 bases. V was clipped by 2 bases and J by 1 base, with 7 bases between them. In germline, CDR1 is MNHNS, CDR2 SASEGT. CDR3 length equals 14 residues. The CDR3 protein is CASSEMGRTDTQYF. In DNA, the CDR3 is TGTGCCAGCAGTGAAATGGGGCGCACAGATACGCAGTATTTT.